This entry is about one T cell receptor beta chain. What it recognizes is unknown. Sequencing used immunoSEQ version 4 in survey mode. Measured with immunoSEQ multiplex PCR; TCRdb has only the in-frame clones, and not every one. The sample consists of approximately 31,000 clones, 65% to 90% of them appearing once. The data belong to a study of persistence of HIV-infected CD4 T cells. Study results and limitations: Proviral oligoclonality tracked with TCR oligoclonality within the same sorted cells. The rare CMV-responding cells with HIV-1 proviruses were not separately TCR-sequenced.

Stimulation used around 9.1 ug/mL lysate from CMV-infected fibroblasts. CD40L-negative CD69-negative CD45RO-high memory CD4+ T cells were sorted as populations depleted of antigen-responding cells. Donors were HIV-1-infected adults who began suppressive ART during chronic infection. The sample here was CD4+ T cells sorted from PBMCs after 18-hour stimulation, taken from a patient who received antiretroviral therapy. The clonotype originates from an adult man with HIV who was CMV-seropositive.

The CDR3 DNA reads as TGTGCCAGCAGTGAAGGGAACACTGAAGCTTTCTTT. It is translated as CASSEGNTEAFF. The V gene is TRBV28, the J gene TRBJ1-1; D gene uncertain. The length of the CDR3 is 12 residues. The germline V and J ends were trimmed by 5 bases and 1 base, with 5 bases remaining between them. In germline, CDR1 is MDHEN, CDR2 SYDVKM.